The 3 T cell receptor beta chains below come from one sample, sequenced in a study of human T cells and chemical hapten exposure. TCRdb analysed the RACE reads with MiXCR anew, one entry per CDR3 protein. The repertoire has about 92,000 distinct CDR3 sequences, 11% of them found once; the top ten carry 1.1%. The time point was: patch test 3, about 24 weeks after DPC sensitization. Treatment meaning: therapeutic diphenylcyclopropenone sensitization with weekly scalp DPC. Sequencing used whole blood, obtained in connection with sensitization to the hapten diphenylcyclopropenone (DPC). These receptors were obtained from a woman in her 30s with alopecia areata. Some clones in this sample may be carry-over from other donors' samples.

This clonotype has ten or more counts. CDR3 DNA: TGCAGCGTCGACGCCGCCGTTGACTATGGCTACACCTTC. Translation gives CSVDAAVDYGYTF. The chain employs TRBV29-1 and TRBJ1-2; D call uncertain. Trimming took off 6 bases at V and 3 bases at J, with 14 bases between the two ends. This CDR3 is 13 amino acids long. CDR1 is SQVTM, CDR2 ANQGSEA, per germline. Supplemented by reference TRBV29-1 and TRBJ1-2, the full variable domain reads SAVISQKPSRDICQRGTSLTIQCQVDSQVTMMFWYRQQPGQSLTLIATANQGSEATYESGFVIDKFPISRPNLTFSTLTVSNMSPEDSSIYLCSVDAAVDYGYTFGSGTRLTVV.

V usage is TRBV7-8 and J usage is TRBJ1-2; 7 nucleotides match TRBD1. The V and J ends lost 0 bases and 0 bases, in that order; junction bases with no gene match: 1. Germline CDR1 SGHVS, CDR2 FQNEAQ. The CDR3 sequence is 15 residues long. The CDR3 nucleotides read TGTGCCAGCAGCTTAGCCGGGACAGCTAACTATGGCTACACCTTC. Protein product: CASSLAGTANYGYTF.

This clonotype was seen ten or more times. The chain uses TRBV6-1 and TRBJ2-3; 12 bases fit TRBD1. CDR3 length equals 16 residues. From germline, CDR1 is MNHNS and CDR2 SASEGT. The V gene end was trimmed by 4 bases and the J gene end by 6 bases; junction bases not matched to a gene: 8. The DNA of the CDR3 is TGTGCCAGCAGTGGGGGACAGGGGGCGGCCGCGGATACGCAGTATTTT. Translated, it gives CASSGGQGAAADTQYF.